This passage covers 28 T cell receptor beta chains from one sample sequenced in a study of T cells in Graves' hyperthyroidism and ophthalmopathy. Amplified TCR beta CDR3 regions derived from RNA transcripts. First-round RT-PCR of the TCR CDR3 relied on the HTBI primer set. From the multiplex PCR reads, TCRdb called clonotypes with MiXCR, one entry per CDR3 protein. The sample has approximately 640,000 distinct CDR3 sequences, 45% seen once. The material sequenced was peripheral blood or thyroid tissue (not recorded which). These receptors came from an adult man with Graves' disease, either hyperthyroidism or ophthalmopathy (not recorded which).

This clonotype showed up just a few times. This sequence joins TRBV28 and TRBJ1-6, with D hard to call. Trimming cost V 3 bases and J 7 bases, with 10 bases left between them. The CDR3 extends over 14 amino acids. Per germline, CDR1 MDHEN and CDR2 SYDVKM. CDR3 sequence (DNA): TGTGCCAGCAGTTTTGGGATAGGGAATTCACCCCTCCACTTT. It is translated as CASSFGIGNSPLHF.

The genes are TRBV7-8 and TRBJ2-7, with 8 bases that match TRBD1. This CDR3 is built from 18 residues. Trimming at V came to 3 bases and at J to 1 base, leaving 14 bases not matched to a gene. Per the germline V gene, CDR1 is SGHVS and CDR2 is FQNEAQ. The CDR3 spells CASSLVSLRTGPSYEQYF. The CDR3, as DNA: TGTGCCAGCAGCTTGGTCTCATTGAGGACAGGGCCTTCCTACGAGCAGTACTTC.

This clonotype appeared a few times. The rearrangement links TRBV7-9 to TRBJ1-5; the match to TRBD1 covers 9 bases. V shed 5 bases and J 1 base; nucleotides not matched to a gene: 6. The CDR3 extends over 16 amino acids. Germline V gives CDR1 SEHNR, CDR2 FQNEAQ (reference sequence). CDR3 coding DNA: TGTGCCAGCAGCCTCTACAGGGGGCTCAGCAATCAGCCCCAGCATTTT. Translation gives CASSLYRGLSNQPQHF. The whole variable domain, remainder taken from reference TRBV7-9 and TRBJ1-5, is DTGVSQNPRHKITKRGQNVTFRCDPISEHNRLYWYRQTLGQGPEFLTYFQNEAQLEKSRLLSDRFSAERPKGSFSTLEIQRTEQGDSAMYLCASSLYRGLSNQPQHFGDGTRLSIL.

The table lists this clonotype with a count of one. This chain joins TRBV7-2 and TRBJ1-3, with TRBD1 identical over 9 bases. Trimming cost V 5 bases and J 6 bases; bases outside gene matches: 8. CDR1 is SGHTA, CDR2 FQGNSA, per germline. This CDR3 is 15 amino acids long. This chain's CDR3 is CASSPPGQGSNTIYF. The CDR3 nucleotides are TGTGCCAGCAGCCCACCGGGACAGGGATCAAACACCATATATTTT.

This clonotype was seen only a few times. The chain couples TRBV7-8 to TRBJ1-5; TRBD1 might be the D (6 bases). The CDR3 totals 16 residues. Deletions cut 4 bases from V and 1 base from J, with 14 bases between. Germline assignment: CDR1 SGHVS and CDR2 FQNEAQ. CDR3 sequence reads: CASSSSTGSSNQPQHF. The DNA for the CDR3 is TGTGCCAGCAGCTCCTCAACAGGGTCCAGCAATCAGCCCCAGCATTTT. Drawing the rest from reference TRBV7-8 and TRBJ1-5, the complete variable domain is GAGVSQSPRYKVAKRGQDVALRCDPISGHVSLFWYQQALGQGPEFLTYFQNEAQLDKSGLPSDRFFAERPEGSVSTLKIQRTQQEDSAVYLCASSSSTGSSNQPQHFGDGTRLSIL.

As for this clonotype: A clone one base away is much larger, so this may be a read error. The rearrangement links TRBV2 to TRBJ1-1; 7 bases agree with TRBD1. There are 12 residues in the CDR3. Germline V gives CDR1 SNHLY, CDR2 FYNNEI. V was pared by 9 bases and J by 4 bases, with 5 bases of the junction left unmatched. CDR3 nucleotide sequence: TGTGCCAGACCAACAGGGGCCACTGAAGCTTTCTTT. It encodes CARPTGATEAFF. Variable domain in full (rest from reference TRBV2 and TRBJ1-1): EPEVTQTPSHQVTQMGQEVILRCVPISNHLYFYWYRQILGQKVEFLVSFYNNEISEKSEIFDDQFSVERPDGSNFTLKIRSTKLEDSAMYFCARPTGATEAFFGQGTRLTVV.

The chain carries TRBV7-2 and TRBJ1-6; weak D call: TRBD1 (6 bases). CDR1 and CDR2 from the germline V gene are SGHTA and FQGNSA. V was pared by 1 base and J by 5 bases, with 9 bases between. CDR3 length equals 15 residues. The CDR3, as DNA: TGTGCCAGCAGCTTAGGGGGGGCAGATAATTCACCCCTCCACTTT. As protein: CASSLGGADNSPLHF.

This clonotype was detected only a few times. In DNA form, the CDR3 reads TGTGCCAGTAGTATGGGGATAACCTACGAGCAGTACTTC. This gives the protein CASSMGITYEQYF. The chain links TRBV19 to TRBJ2-7; the D is unclear. The CDR3 is 13 amino acids. Per germline, CDR1 LNHDA and CDR2 SQIVND (reference sequence). The germline V and J ends were trimmed by 3 bases and 2 bases, with 8 bases remaining between them.

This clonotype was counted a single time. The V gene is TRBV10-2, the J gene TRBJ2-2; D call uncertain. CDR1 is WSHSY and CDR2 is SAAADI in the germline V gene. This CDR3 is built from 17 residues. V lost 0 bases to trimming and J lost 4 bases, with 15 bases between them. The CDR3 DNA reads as TGCGCCAGCAGTGAGTCGTGGGATCGTTTGGTCACCGGGGAGCTGTTTTTT. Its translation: CASSESWDRLVTGELFF.

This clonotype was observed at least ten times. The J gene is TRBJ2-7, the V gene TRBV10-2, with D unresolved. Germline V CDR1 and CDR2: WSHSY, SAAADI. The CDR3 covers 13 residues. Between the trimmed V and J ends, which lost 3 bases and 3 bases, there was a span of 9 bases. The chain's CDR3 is CASSDSAGYEQYF. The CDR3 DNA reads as TGCGCCAGCAGTGACTCCGCAGGCTACGAGCAGTACTTC.

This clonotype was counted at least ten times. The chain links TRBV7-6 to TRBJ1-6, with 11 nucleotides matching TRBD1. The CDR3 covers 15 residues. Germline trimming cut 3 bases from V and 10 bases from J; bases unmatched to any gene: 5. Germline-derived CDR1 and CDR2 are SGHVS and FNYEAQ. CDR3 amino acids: CASSFGTGGMSPLHF. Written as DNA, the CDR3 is TGTGCCAGCAGCTTCGGGACAGGGGGTATGTCACCCCTCCACTTT.

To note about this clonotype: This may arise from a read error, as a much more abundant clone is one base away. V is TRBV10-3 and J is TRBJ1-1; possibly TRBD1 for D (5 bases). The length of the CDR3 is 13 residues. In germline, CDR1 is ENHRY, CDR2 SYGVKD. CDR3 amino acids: CAISKSVGVEAFF. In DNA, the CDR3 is TGTGCCATCAGTAAGTCTGTGGGGGTGGAAGCTTTCTTT.

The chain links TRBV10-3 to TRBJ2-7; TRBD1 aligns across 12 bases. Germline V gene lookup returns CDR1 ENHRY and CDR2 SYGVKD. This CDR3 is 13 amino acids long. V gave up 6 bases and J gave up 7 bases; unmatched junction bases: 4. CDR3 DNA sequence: TGTGCCATCAGCCGGGACAGGGGGCCAGAGCAGTACTTC. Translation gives CAISRDRGPEQYF.

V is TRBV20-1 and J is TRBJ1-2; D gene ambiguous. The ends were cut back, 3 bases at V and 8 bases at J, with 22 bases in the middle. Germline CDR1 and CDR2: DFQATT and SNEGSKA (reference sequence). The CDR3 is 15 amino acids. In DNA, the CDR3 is TGCAGTGCTAGTAGGCAGGTTCTTTTTTTGGTCGGCTACACCTTC. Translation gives CSASRQVLFLVGYTF.

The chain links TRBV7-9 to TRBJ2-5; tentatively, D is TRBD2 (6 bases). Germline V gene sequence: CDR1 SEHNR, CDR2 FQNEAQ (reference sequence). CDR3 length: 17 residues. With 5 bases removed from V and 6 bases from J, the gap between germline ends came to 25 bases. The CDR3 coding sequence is TGTGCCAGCAGCCCCTCCTTAAAGGACGGAGGGCTCAAGACCCAGTACTTC. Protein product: CASSPSLKDGGLKTQYF.

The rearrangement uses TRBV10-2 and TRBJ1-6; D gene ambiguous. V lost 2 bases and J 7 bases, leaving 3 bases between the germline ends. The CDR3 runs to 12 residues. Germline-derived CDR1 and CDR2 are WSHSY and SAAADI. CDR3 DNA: TGCGCCAGCAGTGAGACAAATTCACCCCTCCACTTT. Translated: CASSETNSPLHF.

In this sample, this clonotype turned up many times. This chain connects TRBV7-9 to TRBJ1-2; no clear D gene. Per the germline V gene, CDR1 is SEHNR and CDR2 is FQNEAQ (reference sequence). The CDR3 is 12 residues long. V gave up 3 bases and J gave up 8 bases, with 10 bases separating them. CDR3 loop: CASSLLGNGYTF. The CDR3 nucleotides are TGTGCCAGCAGCTTGCTCGGGAACGGCTACACCTTC.

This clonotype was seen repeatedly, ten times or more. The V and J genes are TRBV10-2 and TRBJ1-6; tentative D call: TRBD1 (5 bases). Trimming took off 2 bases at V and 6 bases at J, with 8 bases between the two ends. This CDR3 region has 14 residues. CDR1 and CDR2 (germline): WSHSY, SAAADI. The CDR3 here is CASSELGPNSPLHF. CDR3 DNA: TGCGCCAGCAGTGAGCTGGGGCCTAATTCACCCCTCCACTTT.

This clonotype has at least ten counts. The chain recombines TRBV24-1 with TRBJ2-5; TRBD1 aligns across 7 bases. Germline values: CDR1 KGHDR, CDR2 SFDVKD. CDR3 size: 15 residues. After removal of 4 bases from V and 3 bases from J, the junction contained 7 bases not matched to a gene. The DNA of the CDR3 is TGTGCCACCAGTGACATTACCGGGACAGAAGAGACCCAGTACTTC. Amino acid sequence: CATSDITGTEETQYF.

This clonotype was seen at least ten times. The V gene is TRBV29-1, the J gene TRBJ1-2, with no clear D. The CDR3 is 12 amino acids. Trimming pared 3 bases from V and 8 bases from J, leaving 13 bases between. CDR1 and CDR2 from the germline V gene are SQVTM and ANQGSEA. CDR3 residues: CSVDTRDWGYTF. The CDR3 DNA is TGCAGCGTTGATACGAGGGATTGGGGCTACACCTTC.

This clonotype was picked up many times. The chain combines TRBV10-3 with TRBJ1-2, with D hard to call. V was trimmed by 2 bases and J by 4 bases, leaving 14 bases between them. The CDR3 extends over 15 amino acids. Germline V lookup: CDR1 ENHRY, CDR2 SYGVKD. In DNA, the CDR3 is TGTGCCATCAGTGAGACAGCGACGCGAGGCTATGGCTACACCTTC. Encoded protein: CAISETATRGYGYTF.

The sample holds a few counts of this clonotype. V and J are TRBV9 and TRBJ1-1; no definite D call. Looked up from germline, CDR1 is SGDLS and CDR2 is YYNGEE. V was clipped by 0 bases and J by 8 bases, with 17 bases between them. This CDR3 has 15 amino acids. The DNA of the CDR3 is TGTGCCAGCAGCGTAGTTGATCGGAGGCAGACCGAAGCTTTCTTT. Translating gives CASSVVDRRQTEAFF.

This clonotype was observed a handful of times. CDR3 nucleotides: TGTGCCAGCAGCTTGCTGGTTCGGACAGGACGACTCCAAGAGACCCAGTACTTC. This encodes CASSLLVRTGRLQETQYF. The chain employs TRBV5-4 and TRBJ2-5; TRBD1 agrees at 7 bases. Trimming took 1 base from V and 1 from J; bases not matched to a gene: 13. This CDR3 region has 18 residues. CDR1 SGHNT and CDR2 YYREEE come from the germline V gene (reference sequence).

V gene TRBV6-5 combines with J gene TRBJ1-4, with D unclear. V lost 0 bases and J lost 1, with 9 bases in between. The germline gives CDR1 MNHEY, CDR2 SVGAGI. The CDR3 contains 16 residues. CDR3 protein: CASSYSRFITNEKLFF. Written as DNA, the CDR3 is TGTGCCAGCAGTTACTCGCGGTTCATAACTAATGAAAAACTGTTTTTT.

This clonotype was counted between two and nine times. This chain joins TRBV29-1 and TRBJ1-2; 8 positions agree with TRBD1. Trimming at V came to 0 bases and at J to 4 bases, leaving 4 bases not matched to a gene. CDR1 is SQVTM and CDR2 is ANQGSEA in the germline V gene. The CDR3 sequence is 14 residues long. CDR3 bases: TGCAGCGTTGAAGATAACAGGGGGACCTATGGCTACACCTTC. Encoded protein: CSVEDNRGTYGYTF.

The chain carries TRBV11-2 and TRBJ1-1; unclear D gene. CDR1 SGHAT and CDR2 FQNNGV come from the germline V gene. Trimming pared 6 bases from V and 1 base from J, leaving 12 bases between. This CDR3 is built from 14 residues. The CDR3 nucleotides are TGTGCCAGCAGGGTCGGATCTTCGAACACTGAAGCTTTCTTT. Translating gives CASRVGSSNTEAFF.

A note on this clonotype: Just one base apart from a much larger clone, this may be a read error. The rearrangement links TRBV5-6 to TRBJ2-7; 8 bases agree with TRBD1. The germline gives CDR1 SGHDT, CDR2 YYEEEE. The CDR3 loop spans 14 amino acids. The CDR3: CAGSLRDRPDEQYF. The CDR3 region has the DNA TGTGCCGGCAGCCTACGGGACAGGCCGGACGAGCAGTACTTC.

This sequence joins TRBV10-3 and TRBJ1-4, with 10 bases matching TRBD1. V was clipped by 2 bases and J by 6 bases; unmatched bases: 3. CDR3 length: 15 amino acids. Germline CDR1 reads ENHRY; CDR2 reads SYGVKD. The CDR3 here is CAISEGQGGDEKLFF. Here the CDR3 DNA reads TGTGCCATCAGTGAGGGACAGGGGGGCGATGAAAAACTGTTTTTT.